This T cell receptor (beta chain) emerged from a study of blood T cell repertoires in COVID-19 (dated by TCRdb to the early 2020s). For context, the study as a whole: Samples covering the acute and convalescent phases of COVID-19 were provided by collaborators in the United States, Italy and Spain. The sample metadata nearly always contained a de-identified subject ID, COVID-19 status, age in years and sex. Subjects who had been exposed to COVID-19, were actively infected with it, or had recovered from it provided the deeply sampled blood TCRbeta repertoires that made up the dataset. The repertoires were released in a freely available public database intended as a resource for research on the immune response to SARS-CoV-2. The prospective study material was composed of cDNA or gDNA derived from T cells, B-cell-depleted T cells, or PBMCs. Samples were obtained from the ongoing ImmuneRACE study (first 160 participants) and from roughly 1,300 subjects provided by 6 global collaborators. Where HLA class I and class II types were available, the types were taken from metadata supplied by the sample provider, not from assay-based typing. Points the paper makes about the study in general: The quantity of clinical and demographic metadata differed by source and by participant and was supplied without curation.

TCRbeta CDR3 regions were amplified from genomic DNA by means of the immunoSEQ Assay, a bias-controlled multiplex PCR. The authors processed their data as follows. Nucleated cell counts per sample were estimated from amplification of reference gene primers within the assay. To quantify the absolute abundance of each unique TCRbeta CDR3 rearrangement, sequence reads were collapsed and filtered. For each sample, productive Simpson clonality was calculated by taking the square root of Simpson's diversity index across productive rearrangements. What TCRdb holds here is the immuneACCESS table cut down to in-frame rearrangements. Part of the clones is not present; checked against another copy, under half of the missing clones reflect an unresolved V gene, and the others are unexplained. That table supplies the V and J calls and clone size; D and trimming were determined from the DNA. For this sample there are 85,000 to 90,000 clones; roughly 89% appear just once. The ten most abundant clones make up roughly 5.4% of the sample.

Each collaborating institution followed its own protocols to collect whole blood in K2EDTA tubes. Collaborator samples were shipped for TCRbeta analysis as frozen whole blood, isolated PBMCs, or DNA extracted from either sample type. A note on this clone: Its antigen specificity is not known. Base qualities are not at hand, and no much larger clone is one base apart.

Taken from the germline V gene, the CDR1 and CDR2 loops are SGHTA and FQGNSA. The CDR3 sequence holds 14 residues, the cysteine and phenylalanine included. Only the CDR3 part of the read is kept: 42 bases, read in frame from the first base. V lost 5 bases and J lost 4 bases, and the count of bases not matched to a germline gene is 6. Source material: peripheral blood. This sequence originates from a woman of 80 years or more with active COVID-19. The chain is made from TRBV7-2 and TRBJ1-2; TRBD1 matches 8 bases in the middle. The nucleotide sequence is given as TGTGCCAGCAGCCCGACAGGGGCCTCCTATGGCTACACCTTC. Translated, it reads CASSPTGASYGYTF.